The 21 T cell receptor beta chains below were found in one sample sequenced in a study of CD8 T cells in ankylosing spondylitis. Their recognized antigens are unknown. From the 5' RACE reads, TCRdb called clonotypes with MiXCR, one entry per CDR3 protein. The table shows fewer than 400,000 distinct CDR3 sequences, with about 20% occurring only once. Study observations and caveats: A TCR beta motif of eight or nine highly homologous variants seemed to mark ankylosing spondylitis blood.

The source material was blood, either unsorted or a sorted T cell fraction (not recorded which). These receptors were obtained from a male donor with ankylosing spondylitis.

V usage is TRBV7-9 and J usage is TRBJ2-7; a weak D match, TRBD1 (6 bases). The length of the CDR3 is 17 residues. Germline CDR1 reads SEHNR; CDR2 reads FQNEAQ (reference sequence). V was trimmed by 6 bases and J by 0 bases, leaving 21 bases between them. CDR3 sequence: CASSPMSRQGLSYEQYF. CDR3 DNA: TGTGCCAGCAGTCCTATGTCAAGGCAGGGGCTCTCCTACGAGCAGTACTTC.

This clonotype occurred many times. The gene calls are TRBV12-3 or TRBV12-4 and TRBJ1-5; D is undetermined. Trimming pared 6 bases from V and 0 bases from J, leaving 9 bases between. The CDR3 is 14 residues long. CDR3 DNA sequence: TGTGCCAGCAGCGGCGGTAATAGCAATCAGCCCCAGCATTTT. Protein sequence: CASSGGNSNQPQHF.

The V call is TRBV5-1, the J call TRBJ2-2, with no clear D. V gave up 4 bases and J gave up 1 base, with 14 bases separating them. This CDR3 comprises 16 residues. The V gene's germline CDR1 is SGHRS and CDR2 YFSETQ. The CDR3 is CASSTAGFMNTGELFF. Here the CDR3 DNA reads TGCGCCAGCAGCACGGCCGGGTTCATGAACACCGGGGAGCTGTTTTTT.

A few counts support this clonotype. This chain connects TRBV7-3 to TRBJ2-7; no reliable D call. The germline CDR1 and CDR2 sequences are SGHTA and FQGTGA. The V gene lost 5 bases and the J gene lost 7 bases, with 12 bases spanning the gap. CDR3 length: 12 amino acids. CDR3 DNA: TGTGCCAGCAGCCTTCCCCCGGGTGAGCAGTACTTC. Translating gives CASSLPPGEQYF.

The chain combines TRBV28 with TRBJ2-2; no firm D call. Per germline, CDR1 MDHEN and CDR2 SYDVKM. Trimming took off 2 bases at V and 5 bases at J, with 12 bases between the two ends. This CDR3 comprises 15 residues. In DNA form, the CDR3 reads TGTGCCAGCAGTTTAATCCCGGTGGTGACCGGGGAGCTGTTTTTT. Amino acid sequence: CASSLIPVVTGELFF.

The chain employs TRBV11-2 and TRBJ1-6; no definite D call. Germline V CDR1 and CDR2: SGHAT, FQNNGV. The germline V and J ends were trimmed by 3 bases and 9 bases, with 12 bases remaining between them. The CDR3 is 14 amino acids. CDR3 region: CASSFPPQGSPLHF. The CDR3 nucleotides are TGTGCCAGCAGCTTCCCGCCCCAAGGTTCACCCCTCCACTTT.

The genes are TRBV4-1 and TRBJ2-7, with 10 bases aligning to TRBD2. J was trimmed by 4 bases and V by 2 bases; bases with no gene match: 11. Germline CDR1 MGHRA, CDR2 YSYEKL. The CDR3 consists of 17 residues. This chain's CDR3 is CASSQSPLSGRAYEQYF. The CDR3 coding sequence is TGCGCCAGCAGCCAATCTCCCCTCAGCGGGAGGGCATACGAGCAGTACTTC.

The chain employs TRBV7-9 and TRBJ2-7, with 13 bases fitting TRBD2. CDR3 length equals 14 residues. Unmatched junction bases numbered 1, after V lost 5 bases and J lost 3 bases. Germline V CDR1 and CDR2: SEHNR, FQNEAQ (reference sequence). CDR3 in amino acids: CASSGLAGVYEQYF. The CDR3, as DNA: TGTGCCAGCAGCGGACTAGCGGGAGTCTACGAGCAGTACTTC. The entire variable domain, with the rest obtained from reference TRBV7-9 and TRBJ2-7, is as follows: DTGVSQNPRHKITKRGQNVTFRCDPISEHNRLYWYRQTLGQGPEFLTYFQNEAQLEKSRLLSDRFSAERPKGSFSTLEIQRTEQGDSAMYLCASSGLAGVYEQYFGPGTRLTVT.

The genes are TRBV19 and TRBJ2-3; the D is unclear. The germline V and J ends were trimmed by 2 bases and 5 bases, with 14 bases remaining between them. The germline CDR1 and CDR2 sequences are LNHDA and SQIVND (reference sequence). The CDR3 is 15 amino acids. The CDR3 bases are TGTGCCAGTAGTATAAGAATGACATACGGAGATACGCAGTATTTT. It translates to CASSIRMTYGDTQYF. The whole variable domain, remainder taken from reference TRBV19 and TRBJ2-3, is DGGITQSPKYLFRKEGQNVTLSCEQNLNHDAMYWYRQDPGQGLRLIYYSQIVNDFQKGDIAEGYSVSREKKESFPLTVTSAQKNPTAFYLCASSIRMTYGDTQYFGPGTRLTVL.

This chain uses TRBV5-1 with TRBJ2-3, with 8 positions matching TRBD1. V lost 3 bases, J lost 1 base, and 7 bases stayed unmatched. Germline V gene data show CDR1 as SGHRS and CDR2 as YFSETQ. The CDR3 is made up of 16 amino acids. The CDR3 loop reads CASSWGGTGGTDTQYF. In DNA form, the CDR3 reads TGCGCCAGCAGCTGGGGCGGGACAGGAGGCACAGATACGCAGTATTTT.

The J gene is TRBJ1-1, the V gene TRBV7-9, with D uncertain. Germline CDR1 SEHNR, CDR2 FQNEAQ (reference sequence). The CDR3 consists of 14 residues. The germline V and J ends were trimmed by 2 bases and 4 bases, with 11 bases remaining between them. The CDR3 sequence is CASSLTPPATEAFF. DNA of the CDR3: TGTGCCAGCAGCTTAACCCCCCCGGCCACTGAAGCTTTCTTT.

The chain recombines TRBV30 with TRBJ2-7, with 7 positions matching TRBD2. V gave up 5 bases and J gave up 3 bases; unmatched junction bases: 7. This CDR3 is 13 amino acids long. Germline V lookup: CDR1 GTSNPN, CDR2 SVGIG (reference sequence). CDR3 amino acids: CAWGGVGFYEQYF. CDR3 DNA: TGTGCCTGGGGGGGGGTCGGGTTCTACGAGCAGTACTTC. The full variable domain, rest sourced from reference TRBV30 and TRBJ2-7, is SQTIHQWPATLVQPVGSPLSLECTVEGTSNPNLYWYRQAAGRGLQLLFYSVGIGQISSEVPQNLSASRPQDRQFILSSKKLLLSDSGFYLCAWGGVGFYEQYFGPGTRLTVT.

The CDR3 sequence is CASSYSSGTAGWNEQFF. The CDR3 coding sequence is TGTGCCAGCAGTTACTCGTCCGGGACTGCCGGTTGGAATGAGCAGTTCTTC. This chain connects TRBV6-2 or TRBV6-3 to TRBJ2-1, with TRBD2 as a possible D gene (6 bases). From germline, CDR1 is MNHEY and CDR2 SVGEGT. The V end was cut by 0 bases, the J end by 7 bases, with 19 bases between. CDR3 length equals 17 residues.

This clonotype has only a few counts. The chain carries TRBV3-1 and TRBJ1-1; perhaps TRBD1 as D (5 bases). The CDR3 runs 14 residues. Trimming cost V 1 base and J 0 bases, with 6 bases left between them. The V gene's germline CDR1 is LGHDT and CDR2 YNNKEL (reference sequence). As DNA, the CDR3 is TGTGCCAGCAGCCAAGCAGGGATGAACACTGAAGCTTTCTTT. Its protein is CASSQAGMNTEAFF.

The chain uses TRBV18 and TRBJ2-1; 13 bases are shared with TRBD2. CDR1 is KGHSH and CDR2 is LQKENI in the germline V gene. The CDR3 runs to 17 residues. Trimming at V came to 5 bases and at J to 4 bases, leaving 8 bases not matched to a gene. The CDR3: CASSTSGRARGYNEQFF. The CDR3 nucleotides are TGTGCCAGCTCAACTAGCGGGAGGGCCCGGGGTTACAATGAGCAGTTCTTC.

This clonotype has a handful of counts. This chain uses TRBV29-1 with TRBJ2-1, with a tentative D call TRBD2 (6 bases). Germline V gene sequence: CDR1 SQVTM, CDR2 ANQGSEA. Between the trimmed V and J ends, which lost 7 bases and 4 bases, there was a span of 14 bases. The CDR3 length is 13 residues. In nucleotides, the CDR3 is TGCAGCGCTCAGGACTACAAATACAATGAGCAGTTCTTC. This codes for CSAQDYKYNEQFF.

The V call is TRBV4-3, the J call TRBJ2-3; maybe TRBD2 (7 bases). V gave up 0 bases and J gave up 0 bases, with 10 bases separating them. There are 16 residues in the CDR3. Germline CDR1 is LGHNA and CDR2 is YSLEER. CDR3: CASSQEGGTSTDTQYF. The CDR3 nucleotides read TGCGCCAGCAGCCAAGAGGGGGGGACAAGCACAGATACGCAGTATTTT.

V usage is TRBV6-1 and J usage is TRBJ2-3; TRBD1 aligns across 9 bases. V shed 6 bases, J shed 3 bases, and the junction held 4 bases outside the gene matches. Per germline, CDR1 MNHNS and CDR2 SASEGT. The CDR3 covers 14 residues. This chain's CDR3 is CASRQGAVTDTQYF. The CDR3 nucleotides are TGTGCCAGCAGACAGGGGGCTGTAACAGATACGCAGTATTTT.

This clonotype was detected only a few times. This sequence joins TRBV29-1 and TRBJ1-1, with D uncertain. Per germline, CDR1 SQVTM and CDR2 ANQGSEA. With 7 bases removed from V and 2 bases from J, the gap between germline ends came to 14 bases. The CDR3 extends over 13 amino acids. The CDR3 loop is CSGTSRLNTEAFF. DNA for the CDR3: TGCAGCGGAACCTCACGCCTTAACACTGAAGCTTTCTTT.

This clonotype was seen more than once but under ten times. The chain's CDR3 is CASSLGGLSGEQFF. DNA for the CDR3: TGTGCCAGCAGCTTAGGGGGCCTTAGTGGTGAGCAGTTCTTC. The J gene is TRBJ2-1, the V gene TRBV7-9; D perhaps matches TRBD1 (5 bases). CDR1 and CDR2 (germline): SEHNR, FQNEAQ (reference sequence). V was shortened by 1 base and J by 9 bases, with 13 bases between the two germline ends. This CDR3 has 14 amino acids.

CDR3 region: CSAMGGGTSGTRTFGEQFF. The CDR3 nucleotides read TGCAGTGCGATGGGGGGGGGGACTAGCGGGACTCGGACCTTTGGTGAGCAGTTCTTC. This chain uses TRBV20-1 with TRBJ2-1; TRBD2 matches 13 bases. Per the germline V gene, CDR1 is DFQATT and CDR2 is SNEGSKA (reference sequence). This CDR3 is built from 19 residues. The junction had 23 bases not matched to a gene; V was cut back by 6 bases and J by 9 bases.